These 16 T cell receptor beta chains were all obtained from the same sample, sequenced in a study of cytomegalovirus exposure and HLA in healthy donors. The PCR ran on 60 Vbeta and 13 Jbeta primers. The data were produced by immunoSEQ multiplex PCR, yet TCRdb's version contains in-frame clones alone and is incomplete. The sample shows about 160,000 clones, 60% to 85% of them seen only once. The sequenced sample was PBMCs. These receptors came from a man aged 45-65 years in good health and CMV-seropositive.

The gene calls are TRBV4-3 and TRBJ1-6; D gene uncertain. The CDR3 has 13 amino acids. The germline V gene encodes CDR1 LGHNA and CDR2 YSLEER. V lost 0 bases and J lost 10, with 7 bases in between. CDR3 sequence: CASSQEVGSPLHF. CDR3 DNA sequence: TGCGCCAGCAGCCAAGAAGTTGGCTCACCCCTCCACTTT.

The chain joins TRBV7-9 to TRBJ1-2; the match to TRBD1 covers 9 bases. The germline V gene has CDR1 SEHNR and CDR2 FQNEAQ (reference sequence). J was trimmed by 6 bases and V by 5 bases; bases with no gene match: 7. This CDR3 region has 14 residues. This CDR3 is CASSPGTGMDGYTF. CDR3 bases: TGTGCCAGCAGCCCTGGGACAGGGATGGATGGCTACACCTTC.

The J gene is TRBJ2-5, the V gene TRBV7-7; possible D gene TRBD2, 5 bases. This CDR3 spans 13 amino acids. CDR1 SSHAT and CDR2 FNYEAQ come from the germline V gene (reference sequence). V was trimmed by 5 bases and J by 9 bases, leaving 16 bases between them. CDR3 residues: CASSPDHVGAQYF. CDR3 nucleotides: TGTGCCAGCAGCCCGGACCACGTCGGGGCCCAGTACTTC.

In its sample, this clone was seen many times. The genes are TRBV20-1 and TRBJ1-2; the match to TRBD1 covers 10 bases. This CDR3 contains 10 residues. CDR1 and CDR2 (germline): DFQATT, SNEGSKA (reference sequence). Unmatched junction bases numbered 3, after V lost 6 bases and J lost 11 bases. As DNA, the CDR3 is TGCAGTGCAACGGGACAGGGGTACACCTTC. Translating it yields CSATGQGYTF.

The chain employs TRBV5-1 and TRBJ2-6; D is perhaps TRBD2 (6 bases). Germline V gene sequence: CDR1 SGHRS, CDR2 YFSETQ. The V end lost 6 bases, the J end lost 0 bases, and 13 bases lay between the germline ends. This CDR3 has 16 amino acids. CDR3 DNA sequence: TGCGCCAGCATGGCCCACGGGGGCTCTGGGGCCAACGTCCTGACTTTC. Its translation: CASMAHGGSGANVLTF.

The chain links TRBV11-3 to TRBJ2-1; 10 bases align to TRBD1. The CDR3 consists of 16 residues. From germline, CDR1 is SGHNT and CDR2 YENEEA. V lost 1 base and J lost 5; bases outside the gene matches: 5. The CDR3 region is CASSLGGTGVDNEQFF. The CDR3 DNA reads as TGTGCCAGCAGCTTAGGGGGGACAGGGGTCGACAATGAGCAGTTCTTC.

This clone was picked up a small number of times. The chain uses TRBV4-2 and TRBJ1-5, with TRBD1 as a possible D gene (5 bases). The CDR3 loop spans 15 amino acids. Germline V gives CDR1 LGHNA, CDR2 YNFKEQ. V lost 0 bases and J 4 bases, leaving 10 bases between the germline ends. The CDR3 sequence: CASSQDRVGNQPQHF. DNA for the CDR3: TGTGCCAGCAGCCAAGACAGGGTCGGGAATCAGCCCCAGCATTTT.

V usage is TRBV5-1 and J usage is TRBJ2-5, with TRBD1 identical over 8 bases. V lost 0 bases to trimming and J lost 5 bases; unmatched junction nucleotides: 6. Germline assignment: CDR1 SGHRS and CDR2 YFSETQ. The CDR3 totals 15 residues. The CDR3 DNA is TGCGCCAGCAGCTTGGGAGGGACAGGAGGGGAGACCCAGTACTTC. It specifies CASSLGGTGGETQYF.

V is TRBV2 and J is TRBJ2-5; a weak D match, TRBD2 (6 bases). Near its end, the DNA agrees better with TRBJ2-7, so the J call may be wrong. The CDR3 covers 12 residues. CDR1 is SNHLY and CDR2 is FYNNEI in the germline V gene. The CDR3 spells CASGRESYEQYF. CDR3 sequence (DNA): TGTGCCAGCGGTCGGGAGTCCTACGAGCAGTACTTC.

Only one count was recorded for this clone. The chain uses TRBV2 and TRBJ2-1; TRBD2 matches at 12 bases. CDR1 is SNHLY, CDR2 FYNNEI, per germline. The CDR3 runs 18 residues. The V segment lost 1 base and the J segment 6 bases; nucleotides outside the gene matches: 10. The CDR3 nucleotides read TGTGCCAGCAGTGAAGTTGCCCCTACTAGCGGGGGGTCCAATGAGCAGTTCTTC. This gives the protein CASSEVAPTSGGSNEQFF. The variable domain in full, completed from reference TRBV2 and TRBJ2-1, reads EPEVTQTPSHQVTQMGQEVILRCVPISNHLYFYWYRQILGQKVEFLVSFYNNEISEKSEIFDDQFSVERPDGSNFTLKIRSTKLEDSAMYFCASSEVAPTSGGSNEQFFGPGTRLTVL.

This clone was counted only a few times. The CDR3 region has the DNA TGTGCCAGCACCCGAAGCAGGGGGCAGAACAATGAGCAGTTCTTC. Its protein product is CASTRSRGQNNEQFF. The chain links TRBV11-2 to TRBJ2-1, with 8 bases identical to TRBD1. The germline V gene encodes CDR1 SGHAT and CDR2 FQNNGV. V was pared by 7 bases and J by 5 bases, with 10 bases of the junction left unmatched. The CDR3 is 15 amino acids.

This chain links TRBV4-3 with TRBJ2-7; 9 bases align to TRBD2. The CDR3 contains 16 residues. Trimming at V came to 1 base and at J to 4 bases, leaving 8 bases not matched to a gene. Germline CDR1 and CDR2: LGHNA and YSLEER. Written as DNA, the CDR3 is TGCGCCAGCAGCCAAGGATTCGCGGGGGGGCTTTACGAGCAGTACTTC. Its translation is CASSQGFAGGLYEQYF.

The chain employs TRBV5-1 and TRBJ2-1, with a weak D call TRBD1 (5 bases). The V end lost 9 bases, the J end lost 3 bases, and 16 bases lay between the germline ends. This CDR3 comprises 14 residues. Germline V gene sequence: CDR1 SGHRS, CDR2 YFSETQ. The CDR3 coding sequence is TGCGCCACCTCCACCTTCGACAGCTACAATGAGCAGTTCTTC. This sequence encodes CATSTFDSYNEQFF.

This clone was detected only a few times. CDR3 amino acids: CAIKGGTGTEAFF. The CDR3 DNA reads TGTGCCATCAAGGGGGGGACGGGAACTGAAGCTTTCTTT. V gene TRBV10-3 combines with J gene TRBJ1-1, with D possibly matching TRBD1 (6 bases). Germline values: CDR1 ENHRY, CDR2 SYGVKD. Trimming pared 7 bases from V and 5 bases from J, leaving 14 bases between. The CDR3 is 13 amino acids.

The chain has TRBV6-1 and TRBJ1-2; 10 bases align to TRBD1. The CDR3 extends over 15 amino acids. Unmatched junction bases numbered 4, after V lost 2 bases and J lost 4 bases. CDR1 MNHNS and CDR2 SASEGT come from the germline V gene. The CDR3 nucleotides are TGTGCCAGCAGTGAATGGGGACAGGGGATCTATGGCTACACCTTC. Translating it yields CASSEWGQGIYGYTF.

V gene TRBV5-1 combines with J gene TRBJ1-2, with 7 bases lining up with TRBD1. The CDR3 length is 15 residues. V gave up 4 bases and J gave up 2 bases; unmatched junction bases: 8. CDR1 is SGHRS, CDR2 YFSETQ, per germline. The CDR3 DNA is TGCGCCAGCAGCCCCGGGGCAGGGGGAAACTATGGCTACACCTTC. Its translation: CASSPGAGGNYGYTF.